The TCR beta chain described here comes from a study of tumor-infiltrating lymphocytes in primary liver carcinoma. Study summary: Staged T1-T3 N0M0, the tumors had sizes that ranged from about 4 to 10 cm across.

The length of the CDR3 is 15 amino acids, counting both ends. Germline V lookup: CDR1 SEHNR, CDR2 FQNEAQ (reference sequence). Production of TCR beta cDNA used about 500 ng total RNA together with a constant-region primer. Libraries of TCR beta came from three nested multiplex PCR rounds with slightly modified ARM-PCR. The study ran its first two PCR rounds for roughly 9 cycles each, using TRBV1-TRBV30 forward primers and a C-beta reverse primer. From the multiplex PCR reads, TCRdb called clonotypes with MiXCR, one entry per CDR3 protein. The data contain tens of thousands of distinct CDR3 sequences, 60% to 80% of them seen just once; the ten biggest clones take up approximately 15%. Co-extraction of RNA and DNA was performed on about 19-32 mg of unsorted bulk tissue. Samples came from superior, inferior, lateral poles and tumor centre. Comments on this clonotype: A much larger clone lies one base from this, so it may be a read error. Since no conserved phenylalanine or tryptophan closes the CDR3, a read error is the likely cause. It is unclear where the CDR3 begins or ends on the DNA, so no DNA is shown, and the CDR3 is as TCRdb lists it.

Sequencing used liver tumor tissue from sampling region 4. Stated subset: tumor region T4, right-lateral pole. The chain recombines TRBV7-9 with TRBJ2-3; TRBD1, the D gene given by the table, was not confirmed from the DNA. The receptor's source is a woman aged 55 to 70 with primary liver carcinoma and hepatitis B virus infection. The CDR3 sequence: CASSPGQGKGYEQYS.